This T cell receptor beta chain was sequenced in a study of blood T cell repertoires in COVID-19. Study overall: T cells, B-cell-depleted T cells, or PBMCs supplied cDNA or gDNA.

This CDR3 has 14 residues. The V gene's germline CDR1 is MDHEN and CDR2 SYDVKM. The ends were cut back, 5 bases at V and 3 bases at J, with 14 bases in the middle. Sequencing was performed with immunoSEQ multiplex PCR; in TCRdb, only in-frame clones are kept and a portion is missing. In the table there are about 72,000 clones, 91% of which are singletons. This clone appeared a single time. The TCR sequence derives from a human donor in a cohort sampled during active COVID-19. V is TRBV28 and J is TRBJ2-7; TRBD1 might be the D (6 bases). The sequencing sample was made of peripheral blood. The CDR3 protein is CASSKPGQGYEQYF. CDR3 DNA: TGTGCCAGCAGTAAACCGGGACAAGGCTACGAGCAGTACTTC.